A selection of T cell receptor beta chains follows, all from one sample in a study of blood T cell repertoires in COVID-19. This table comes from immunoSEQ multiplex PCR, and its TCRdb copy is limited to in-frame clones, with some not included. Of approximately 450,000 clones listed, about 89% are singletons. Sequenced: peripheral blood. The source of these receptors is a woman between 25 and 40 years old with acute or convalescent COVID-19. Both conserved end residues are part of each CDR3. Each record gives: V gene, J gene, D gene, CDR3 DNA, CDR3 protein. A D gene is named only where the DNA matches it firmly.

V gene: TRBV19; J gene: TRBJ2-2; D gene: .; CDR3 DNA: TGTGCCAGTAGTCGGGGGTTTACCGGGGAGCTGTTTTTT; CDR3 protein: CASSRGFTGELFF
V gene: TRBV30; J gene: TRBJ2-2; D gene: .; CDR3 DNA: TGTGCCTGGACTTATAGCACACTAAGGACCGGGGAGCTGTTTTTT; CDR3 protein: CAWTYSTLRTGELFF
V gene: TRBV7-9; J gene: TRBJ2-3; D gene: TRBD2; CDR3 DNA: TGTGCCAGCAGCTTAGAAATAGCGGGGGGGATCACAGATACGCAGTATTTT; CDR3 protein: CASSLEIAGGITDTQYF
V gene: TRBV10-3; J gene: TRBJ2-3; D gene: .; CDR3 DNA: TGTGCCATCAGTGACGGGGTCACAGATACGCAGTATTTT; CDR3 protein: CAISDGVTDTQYF
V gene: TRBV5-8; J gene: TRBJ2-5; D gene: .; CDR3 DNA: TGTGCCAGCAGCCCTGGTTCCAGACAGTCCAGCGTAAACTTC; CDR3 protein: CASSPGSRQSSVNF
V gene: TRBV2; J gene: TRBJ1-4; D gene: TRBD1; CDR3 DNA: TGTGCCAGCAGGGTGACAGGGGGAACTAATGAAAAACTGTTTTTT; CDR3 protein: CASRVTGGTNEKLFF
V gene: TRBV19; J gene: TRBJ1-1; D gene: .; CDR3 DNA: TGTGCCAGTAGCTCCGGGGGGGCCACCTTCTTT; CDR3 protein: CASSSGGATFF
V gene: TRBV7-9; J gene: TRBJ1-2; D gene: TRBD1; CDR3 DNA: TGTGCCAGCAGCTCCGGACAGGGGGCTGGTGGCTACACCTTC; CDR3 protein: CASSSGQGAGGYTF
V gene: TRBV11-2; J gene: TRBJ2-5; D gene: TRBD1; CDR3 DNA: TGTGCCAGCAGCTCCCAGGGGACAGTCCAAGAGACCCAGTACTTC; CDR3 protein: CASSSQGTVQETQYF
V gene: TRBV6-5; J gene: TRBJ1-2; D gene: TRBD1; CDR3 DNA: TGTGCCAGCAGTTACATTACACAGGGGGCATATGGCTACACCTTC; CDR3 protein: CASSYITQGAYGYTF